The rows below give T cell receptor beta chains drawn from one sample of a study of early T cells in non-severe SARS-CoV-2 infection. TCRdb called the 5' RACE reads again in MiXCR, with one record for every CDR3 protein. Found here are about 80,000 distinct CDR3 sequences, around 8.7% of them singletons; the top ten hold about 4.8%. The sample consisted of whole blood. These receptors were collected from an adult who was a healthcare worker with PCR-confirmed SARS-CoV-2 infection or an uninfected control (not recorded which). CDR3s include the opening cysteine and the closing phenylalanine or tryptophan. A D gene is named only where the DNA matches it firmly. Clone size is given for some rows only: seen once, a few or many times, or a class if the clone is expanded.

many	TRBJ2-7	TRBV6-2/TRBV6-3	-	TGTGCCAGCAGTGACGGACAACTCCAAGCAGGCGAGCAGTACTTC	CASSDGQLQAGEQYF
many	TRBJ1-2	TRBV30	TRBD1	TGTGCCTGGAGTGTCAATCTAGGGACAGTCTATGGCTACACCTTC	CAWSVNLGTVYGYTF
many	TRBJ1-1	TRBV7-2	-	TGTGCCAGCAGCTTCCTTCCGAGGACTGAAGCTTTCTTT	CASSFLPRTEAFF
-	TRBJ1-5	TRBV28	-	TGTGCCAGCAGCCCACCCGGGGGTGATGCGTTAAATCAGCCCCAGCATTTT	CASSPPGGDALNQPQHF
many	TRBJ1-5	TRBV28	TRBD1	TGTGCCAGCAGTTTCAGGGGGGCTCAGCCCCAGCATTTT	CASSFRGAQPQHF
many	TRBJ1-1	TRBV6-1	TRBD1	TGTGCCAGCAGTACACAGGGGGTTATGACGGGCACTGAAGCTTTCTTT	CASSTQGVMTGTEAFF
many	TRBJ1-5	TRBV5-5	-	TGTGCCAGCAGCTGGGGACCGAACAATCAGCCCCAGCATTTT	CASSWGPNNQPQHF
-	TRBJ2-1	TRBV7-2	-	TGTGCCAGCAGCTCTCTCAATGAGCAGTTCTTC	CASSSLNEQFF
many	TRBJ1-4	TRBV7-6	-	TGTGCCAGCAGCGTTGGACAGACCAATGAAAAACTGTTTTTT	CASSVGQTNEKLFF
many	TRBJ2-3	TRBV12-3/TRBV12-4	-	TGTGCCAGCAGCCAGGGAGAGGGCGGGGCCACAGATACGCAGTATTTT	CASSQGEGGATDTQYF
many	TRBJ2-1	TRBV5-4	-	TGTGCCAGCAGGCCGGGGCCAGAGAACAATGAGCAGTTCTTC	CASRPGPENNEQFF
many	TRBJ2-3	TRBV28	-	TGTGCCAGCAGTTTCGTTGCAGGCTGGGGAGATACGCAGTATTTT	CASSFVAGWGDTQYF
-	TRBJ2-3	TRBV5-1	-	TGCGCCAGCAGCTTGGATGGGCCTAGCACAGATACGCAGTATTTT	CASSLDGPSTDTQYF
many	TRBJ2-3	TRBV5-8	TRBD1	TGTGCCAGCAGCTTCGGACAGGGGTTCACAGATACGCAGTATTTT	CASSFGQGFTDTQYF
many	TRBJ1-3	TRBV7-6	-	TGTGCCAGCAGCTTATCTAGCCGCTCCTCTGGAAACACCATATATTTT	CASSLSSRSSGNTIYF
many	TRBJ1-2	TRBV6-5	-	TGTGCCAGCAGTTACTCGAGAAGCTATGGCTACACCTTC	CASSYSRSYGYTF
-	TRBJ2-3	TRBV28	TRBD2	TGTACCAGCAGCCAGCCGGGACTAGCGGGAGGCGGGACGCAGTATTTT	CTSSQPGLAGGGTQYF
-	TRBJ2-1	TRBV12-3/TRBV12-4	-	TGTGCCAGCAGTCACAATGCGGGCGGTGCCCTACATTTCGGGGAGCAGTTCTTC	CASSHNAGGALHFGEQFF
many	TRBJ2-1	TRBV3-1	TRBD2	TGTGCCAGCAGGCCTACGGGACTAGCGCCGAAGAATGAGCAGTTCTTC	CASRPTGLAPKNEQFF
few	TRBJ2-3	TRBV6-6	TRBD1	TGTGCCAGCAGTTACCTGCAGGGGGAGTCACATGCAGATACGCAGTATTTT	CASSYLQGESHADTQYF
few	TRBJ2-1	TRBV9	-	TGTGCCAGCAGCGTAGAGGATCGTTGGAGAGGGCAGTTCTTC	CASSVEDRWRGQFF
-	TRBJ2-2	TRBV6-5	-	TGTGCCAGCAGTTACTCGGGGGGCGGGATTAACACCGGGGAGCTGTTTTTT	CASSYSGGGINTGELFF
many	TRBJ2-1	TRBV10-3	TRBD1	TGTGCCATCAGCCTAGCCGGGACAGGGGTCAATGAGCAGTTCTTC	CAISLAGTGVNEQFF
few	TRBJ1-2	TRBV12-3/TRBV12-4	-	TGTGCCAGCAGTACGGGTGCTCGTGTCTACACCTTC	CASSTGARVYTF
many	TRBJ2-7	TRBV2	TRBD2	TGTGCCAGCAAACTAGCGGGAGGGCCCTACGAGCAGTACTTC	CASKLAGGPYEQYF